The 10 T cell receptor beta chains below come from one sample, sequenced in a study of PD-1 blockade in mismatch repair-deficient tumors. The table came from immunoSEQ multiplex PCR; TCRdb's copy has only in-frame clones and leaves some out. The sample holds tens of thousands of clones, around four fifths seen once. The specimen comprised peripheral blood, sampled 4 weeks after starting pembrolizumab. These receptors were taken from an adult with mismatch repair-deficient cancer.

The CDR3 sequence: CASSPRGGNQPQHF. The CDR3 DNA reads TGTGCCAGCAGCCCCCGAGGGGGAAATCAGCCCCAGCATTTT. The rearrangement joins TRBV5-6 to TRBJ1-5; D possibly corresponds to TRBD1 (6 bases). This CDR3 has 14 residues. From germline, CDR1 is SGHDT and CDR2 YYEEEE. Trimming stripped 4 bases from V and 4 bases from J, with 12 bases between.

Worth noting for this clone: The sample has other DNA sequences that encode this CDR3 too. The V gene is TRBV4-1, the J gene TRBJ2-3; 7 nucleotides agree with TRBD1. This CDR3 has 16 amino acids. V shed 0 bases and J 0 bases; nucleotides not matched to a gene: 3. Germline V gene sequence: CDR1 MGHRA, CDR2 YSYEKL. The DNA of the CDR3 is TGCGCCAGCAGCCAAGACTGGACAGGCAGCACAGATACGCAGTATTTT. Translation: CASSQDWTGSTDTQYF.

This chain links TRBV9 with TRBJ2-4; D remains ambiguous. V lost 0 bases and J 5 bases, leaving 9 bases between the germline ends. This CDR3 contains 14 residues. Germline V lookup: CDR1 SGDLS, CDR2 YYNGEE. The chain's CDR3 is CASSVELSQNIQYF. DNA of the CDR3: TGTGCCAGCAGCGTAGAGCTGTCCCAAAACATTCAGTACTTC.

The J gene is TRBJ2-5, the V gene TRBV9, with D possibly being TRBD1 (6 bases). The CDR3 is made up of 13 amino acids. Germline V CDR1 and CDR2: SGDLS, YYNGEE. Trimming took 3 bases from V and 4 from J, leaving 10 bases between them. CDR3 bases: TGTGCCAGCAGCGGGACAGAGGGAGAGACCCAGTACTTC. Translation: CASSGTEGETQYF.

This chain connects TRBV7-6 to TRBJ2-1; TRBD2 might be the D (6 bases). The V gene lost 5 bases and the J gene lost 0 bases, with 14 bases spanning the gap. This CDR3 is 16 amino acids long. Germline V CDR1 and CDR2: SGHVS, FNYEAQ. The DNA of the CDR3 is TGTGCCAGCAGCCTAGGCAGGGACTCCTCCTACAATGAGCAGTTCTTC. Translation: CASSLGRDSSYNEQFF.

This chain uses TRBV9 with TRBJ2-1; D remains unclear. CDR3 size: 15 residues. Trimming cost V 8 bases and J 0 bases, with 15 bases left between them. In germline, CDR1 is SGDLS, CDR2 YYNGEE. The CDR3 protein is CASALGGSSYNEQFF. The CDR3 nucleotides are TGTGCCAGTGCCTTAGGCGGCAGCTCCTACAATGAGCAGTTCTTC.

V and J are TRBV28 and TRBJ2-7, with D hard to call. This CDR3 region has 11 residues. V was pared by 3 bases and J by 4 bases, with 4 bases between. The V gene's germline CDR1 is MDHEN and CDR2 SYDVKM. The DNA of the CDR3 is TGTGCCAGCAGTTTCTCATACGAGCAGTACTTC. Amino acid sequence: CASSFSYEQYF.

This sequence joins TRBV5-4 and TRBJ2-3; no reliable D call. The V end was cut by 4 bases, the J end by 0 bases, with 12 bases between. Germline V gives CDR1 SGHNT, CDR2 YYREEE (reference sequence). This CDR3 is built from 15 residues. Here the CDR3 reads CASSLRLLSTDTQYF. The DNA of the CDR3 is TGTGCCAGCAGCCTCCGACTGTTGAGCACAGATACGCAGTATTTT.

The genes are TRBV10-3 and TRBJ2-5; 8 bases line up with TRBD1. V lost 10 bases, J lost 2 bases, and 12 bases stayed unmatched. Per germline, CDR1 ENHRY and CDR2 SYGVKD. CDR3 length: 15 amino acids. The CDR3 region has the DNA TGTGCCACTCGAGCCCGGACAGGGCCTCAAGAGACCCAGTACTTC. As protein: CATRARTGPQETQYF.

The rearrangement joins TRBV5-1 to TRBJ1-2; D is possibly TRBD1 (5 bases). Germline lookup yields CDR1 SGHRS and CDR2 YFSETQ. Deletions cut 2 bases from V and 6 bases from J, with 11 bases between. This CDR3 is 13 amino acids long. CDR3 region: CASSLITGDGYTF. The DNA of the CDR3 is TGCGCCAGCAGCTTAATTACAGGCGATGGCTACACCTTC.